The 30 T cell receptor beta chains below were found in one sample sequenced in a study of patients and donors after allogeneic stem cell transplantation. TCRdb recomputed calls from the RT-PCR reads with MiXCR, one row per CDR3 protein. Here the sample spans over 400,000 distinct CDR3 sequences, 16% being singletons. Sequencing used blood, either unsorted or a sorted T cell fraction (not recorded which). The receptors originated from a human donor who was either an allogeneic HSCT recipient or a stem cell or donor lymphocyte infusion donor (not recorded which). It is not recorded whose cells these are; they may come from a transplant donor.

The CDR3 DNA reads TGTGCCAGCAGTTATCTCCCAACGGCGGATAGATCACCCCTCCACTTT. Amino acids: CASSYLPTADRSPLHF. The chain uses TRBV6-5 and TRBJ1-6; D remains unclear. From germline, CDR1 is MNHEY and CDR2 SVGAGI. The CDR3 loop spans 16 amino acids. Trimming cost V 3 bases and J 10 bases, with 19 bases left between them.

This clonotype was counted ten times or more. The rearrangement joins TRBV29-1 to TRBJ1-1, with D perhaps matching TRBD1 (5 bases). Germline loops: CDR1 SQVTM, CDR2 ANQGSEA. CDR3 length: 13 amino acids. The CDR3 nucleotides read TGCGTGGGGGTGGGAGACTTGAACACTGAAGCTTTCTTT. Its translation: CVGVGDLNTEAFF.

This clonotype has only one observation. V usage is TRBV11-2 and J usage is TRBJ1-3; the match to TRBD1 covers 11 bases. CDR3 length equals 16 residues. The J segment lost 4 bases and the V segment lost 5 bases, leaving 7 bases of the junction unmatched. The V gene's germline CDR1 is SGHAT and CDR2 FQNNGV. The CDR3 DNA sequence: TGTGCCAGCAGCGTCGGACAGGGGGCGCGAGGAAACACCATATATTTT. It is translated as CASSVGQGARGNTIYF.

This clonotype appeared a few times. The rearrangement links TRBV5-1 to TRBJ1-1; 9 bases line up with TRBD1. CDR3 length equals 20 residues. The V and J ends lost 0 bases and 5 bases, in that order; junction bases with no gene match: 20. CDR1 is SGHRS, CDR2 YFSETQ, per germline. As DNA, the CDR3 is TGCGCCAGCAGCTTGGTTGGGGGACAGGGATTAAGTCTGGGTGAAACTGAAGCTTTCTTT. This codes for CASSLVGGQGLSLGETEAFF. The whole variable domain, filled in from reference TRBV5-1 and TRBJ1-1, reads KAGVTQTPRYLIKTRGQQVTLSCSPISGHRSVSWYQQTPGQGLQFLFEYFSETQRNKGNFPGRFSGRQFSNSRSEMNVSTLELGDSALYLCASSLVGGQGLSLGETEAFFGQGTRLTVV.

This clonotype was found a few times. This chain connects TRBV27 to TRBJ2-7; TRBD2 agrees at 8 bases. J was trimmed by 5 bases and V by 6 bases; bases with no gene match: 12. The germline CDR1 and CDR2 sequences are MNHEY and SMNVEV (reference sequence). This CDR3 is 15 amino acids long. CDR3 sequence: CASSDRLAKIHEQYF. The DNA of the CDR3 is TGTGCCAGCAGCGATAGACTAGCGAAAATCCACGAGCAGTACTTC.

The V and J genes are TRBV19 and TRBJ1-1, with D hard to call. Germline V CDR1 and CDR2: LNHDA, SQIVND (reference sequence). V lost 5 bases to trimming and J lost 1 base, with 11 bases between them. The CDR3 runs 14 residues. Here the CDR3 reads CASSPRQTNTEAFF. DNA for the CDR3: TGTGCCAGTAGTCCCCGACAAACGAACACTGAAGCTTTCTTT.

This sequence joins TRBV5-6 and TRBJ2-2, with 8 bases fitting TRBD2. V lost 2 bases to trimming and J lost 3 bases; unmatched junction nucleotides: 12. CDR1 SGHDT and CDR2 YYEEEE come from the germline V gene. The CDR3 extends over 18 amino acids. For the CDR3, the DNA is TGTGCCAGCAGCTTTGAAGCGGGAGCCACCTCTTACACCGGGGAGCTGTTTTTT. Translation gives CASSFEAGATSYTGELFF.

The CDR3 sequence is CASSLDLGESYEQYF. The CDR3 DNA reads TGTGCCAGCAGCCTGGATTTGGGCGAGAGCTACGAGCAGTACTTC. The chain carries TRBV3-1 and TRBJ2-7; no clear D gene. V was trimmed by 4 bases and J by 3 bases, leaving 16 bases between them. CDR1 LGHDT and CDR2 YNNKEL come from the germline V gene (reference sequence). The CDR3 loop spans 15 amino acids.

This clonotype was counted only a few times. The V gene is TRBV24-1, the J gene TRBJ2-7; 11 nucleotides match TRBD1. V shed 5 bases, J shed 2 bases, and the junction held 4 bases outside the gene matches. The CDR3 contains 15 residues. Germline CDR1 is KGHDR and CDR2 is SFDVKD. CDR3 sequence: CATSARTGGTYEQYF. CDR3 nucleotides: TGTGCCACCAGTGCCCGGACAGGGGGCACCTACGAGCAGTACTTC.

This clonotype was seen many times. This chain connects TRBV12-3 or TRBV12-4 to TRBJ1-1; D gene unclear. This CDR3 region has 13 residues. The V end was cut by 6 bases, the J end by 3 bases, with 11 bases between. The CDR3 reads CASRRVADTEAFF. As DNA, the CDR3 is TGTGCCAGCAGAAGGGTCGCGGACACTGAAGCTTTCTTT.

V usage is TRBV5-1 and J usage is TRBJ2-7; TRBD1 matches 9 bases. The CDR3 consists of 15 residues. Looked up from germline, CDR1 is SGHRS and CDR2 is YFSETQ. With V trimmed by 0 bases and J by 3 bases, 4 bases remained unmatched. CDR3 sequence (DNA): TGCGCCAGCAGCTTGGTCGGGGACAGGGTCTACGAGCAGTACTTC. Amino acids: CASSLVGDRVYEQYF.

This sequence joins TRBV10-3 and TRBJ2-5; 9 nucleotides line up with TRBD1. Germline V lookup: CDR1 ENHRY, CDR2 SYGVKD. The CDR3 spans 12 residues. V lost 10 bases and J lost 3; bases outside the gene matches: 3. The CDR3 nucleotides are TGTGCCAGCCGGGACAGGGAAGAGACCCAGTACTTC. Its translation: CASRDREETQYF.

The chain couples TRBV4-1 to TRBJ2-3; 8 positions match TRBD2. The length of the CDR3 is 17 residues. The germline CDR1 and CDR2 sequences are MGHRA and YSYEKL. V was clipped by 6 bases and J by 1 base; unmatched bases: 12. CDR3 loop: CASRRQRGPRGTDTQYF. Here the CDR3 DNA reads TGCGCCAGCAGGCGGCAGCGGGGGCCCCGAGGCACAGATACGCAGTATTTT.

This clonotype has a single count. The genes are TRBV12-3 or TRBV12-4 and TRBJ1-3; TRBD1 matches at 7 bases. The CDR3 totals 14 residues. Unmatched junction bases numbered 2, after V lost 3 bases and J lost 3 bases. In nucleotides, the CDR3 is TGTGCCAGCAGTTTTGACAGGGATGGAAACACCATATATTTT. Translated: CASSFDRDGNTIYF.

This clonotype was counted between two and nine times. This rearrangement joins TRBV9 to TRBJ2-1; D possibly matches TRBD1 or TRBD2 (5 bases each). Trimming stripped 3 bases from V and 10 bases from J, with 26 bases between. The CDR3 sequence is 17 residues long. CDR1 is SGDLS, CDR2 YYNGEE, per germline. The CDR3 DNA reads as TGTGCCAGCAGCGCCGAAGCCGGGACCCCGCGATTTGAAGAGCAGTTCTTC. Translation gives CASSAEAGTPRFEEQFF.

The chain has TRBV7-9 and TRBJ2-7, with D tentatively TRBD2 (6 bases). CDR1 and CDR2 from the germline V gene are SEHNR and FQNEAQ (reference sequence). CDR3 size: 16 residues. V was clipped by 8 bases and J by 0 bases, with 20 bases between them. The CDR3 DNA reads as TGTGCCAGCGCCGGGCCCGGGACTTCGAGCTCCTACGAGCAGTACTTC. This gives the protein CASAGPGTSSSYEQYF.

Only a few counts were recorded for this clonotype. The V and J genes are TRBV3-1 and TRBJ2-7; TRBD2 matches 7 bases. From germline, CDR1 is LGHDT and CDR2 YNNKEL (reference sequence). The CDR3 totals 13 residues. The J segment lost 6 bases and the V segment lost 1 base, leaving 3 bases of the junction unmatched. The CDR3 reads CASSQGLAGEQYF. The CDR3 DNA is TGTGCCAGCAGCCAAGGACTAGCCGGCGAGCAGTACTTC.

The chain employs TRBV6-5 and TRBJ1-1, with a tentative D call TRBD1 (5 bases). Germline lookup yields CDR1 MNHEY and CDR2 SVGAGI. The CDR3 spans 15 residues. V gave up 2 bases and J gave up 2 bases, with 12 bases separating them. This chain's CDR3 is CASSYGGKGNTEAFF. The CDR3 DNA is TGTGCCAGCAGTTACGGGGGGAAGGGAAACACTGAAGCTTTCTTT.

This rearrangement joins TRBV30 to TRBJ2-7, with D perhaps given as TRBD1 or TRBD2 (6 bases each). V was pared by 5 bases and J by 0 bases, with 20 bases between. The CDR3 totals 16 residues. The germline V gene encodes CDR1 GTSNPN and CDR2 SVGIG (reference sequence). CDR3 coding DNA: TGTGCCTGGGGGGGGCCGACTTCCAGGAGCTCCTACGAGCAGTACTTC. Translation: CAWGGPTSRSSYEQYF.

V usage is TRBV12-3 or TRBV12-4 and J usage is TRBJ1-5; unclear D gene. The CDR3 is 13 amino acids. Trimming pared 2 bases from V and 11 bases from J, leaving 13 bases between. The CDR3 DNA follows: TGTGCCAGCAGTTTAAAAAGCGCCTGGGCCCAGCATTTT. It codes for CASSLKSAWAQHF.

The chain couples TRBV5-4 to TRBJ2-5; no definite D call. CDR1 and CDR2 (germline): SGHNT, YYREEE (reference sequence). V was trimmed by 0 bases and J by 5 bases, leaving 8 bases between them. This CDR3 is 13 amino acids long. The CDR3, as DNA: TGTGCCAGCAGCTTGGTTATGGGGGAGACCCAGTACTTC. Encoded protein: CASSLVMGETQYF.

This chain connects TRBV30 to TRBJ2-1; D is unresolved. The CDR3 runs 11 residues. Between the trimmed V and J ends, which lost 1 base and 6 bases, there was a span of 4 bases. Germline loops: CDR1 GTSNPN, CDR2 SVGIG (reference sequence). The CDR3 sequence is CAWSAFNEQFF. The CDR3 coding sequence is TGTGCCTGGAGTGCTTTCAATGAGCAGTTCTTC.

This chain links TRBV10-2 with TRBJ2-7; D gene unclear. CDR1 and CDR2 (germline): WSHSY, SAAADI. V was shortened by 2 bases and J by 0 bases, with 5 bases between the two germline ends. The CDR3 covers 13 residues. The CDR3: CASSEKSSYEQYF. CDR3 DNA sequence: TGCGCCAGCAGTGAGAAGAGCTCCTACGAGCAGTACTTC.

This clonotype has ten or more counts. This rearrangement joins TRBV12-3 or TRBV12-4 to TRBJ2-5; 10 nucleotides agree with TRBD1. The CDR3 consists of 16 residues. Trimming cost V 6 bases and J 2 bases; bases outside gene matches: 9. This CDR3 is CASRSGTGDEQETQYF. CDR3 sequence (DNA): TGTGCCAGCAGGAGTGGGACAGGGGATGAACAAGAGACCCAGTACTTC.

CDR3 region: CASKRPGQGYGYTF. The CDR3 coding sequence is TGCGCCAGCAAGAGACCGGGACAGGGCTATGGCTACACCTTC. The genes are TRBV5-1 and TRBJ1-2; 9 positions agree with TRBD1. The germline V gene encodes CDR1 SGHRS and CDR2 YFSETQ. V dropped 6 bases and J dropped 4; count of bases not matched to a gene: 7. This CDR3 spans 14 amino acids.

This clonotype was seen repeatedly, ten times or more. The V and J genes are TRBV4-2 and TRBJ2-7; 10 bases fit TRBD2. Germline-derived CDR1 and CDR2 are LGHNA and YNFKEQ. With V trimmed by 2 bases and J by 4 bases, 11 bases remained unmatched. The length of the CDR3 is 17 residues. This CDR3 reads CASSQPPPSGGAYEQYF. CDR3 coding DNA: TGTGCCAGCAGCCAACCTCCTCCAAGCGGGGGGGCTTACGAGCAGTACTTC.

This chain uses TRBV5-4 with TRBJ2-7, with 9 nucleotides matching TRBD1. CDR1 SGHNT and CDR2 YYREEE come from the germline V gene (reference sequence). The CDR3 is 15 amino acids. The V and J ends lost 0 bases and 3 bases, in that order; junction bases with no gene match: 4. The CDR3 bases are TGTGCCAGCAGCTTGGTCAGGACAGGGGACTACGAGCAGTACTTC. This translates into CASSLVRTGDYEQYF.

J is TRBJ1-1 and V is TRBV10-3, with a tentative D call TRBD1 (5 bases). This CDR3 has 11 residues. From germline, CDR1 is ENHRY and CDR2 SYGVKD. The V end lost 10 bases, the J end lost 8 bases, and 14 bases lay between the germline ends. CDR3 amino acids: CASKTRGEAFF. The CDR3 nucleotides read TGTGCCAGCAAGACAAGGGGAGAAGCTTTCTTT.

V usage is TRBV18 and J usage is TRBJ1-2; 10 nucleotides agree with TRBD1. This CDR3 region has 14 residues. The trim removed 8 bases at V and 8 bases at J, leaving 11 bases unmatched. Germline V CDR1 and CDR2: KGHSH, LQKENI. The DNA of the CDR3 is TGTGCCAGCCCGACGACAGGGGGCCTGTGGGGCTACACCTTC. It codes for CASPTTGGLWGYTF. Drawing the rest from reference TRBV18 and TRBJ1-2, the complete variable domain is NAGVMQNPRHLVRRRGQEARLRCSPMKGHSHVYWYRQLPEEGLKFMVYLQKENIIDESGMPKERFSAEFPKEGPSILRIQQVVRGDSAAYFCASPTTGGLWGYTFGSGTRLTVV.

This clonotype was detected ten times or more. This chain's CDR3 is CASSSPRLADWDTQYF. The CDR3 nucleotides read TGTGCCAGCAGCTCCCCCCGGCTGGCTGACTGGGATACGCAGTATTTT. This chain joins TRBV7-9 and TRBJ2-3; no firm D call. Per the germline V gene, CDR1 is SEHNR and CDR2 is FQNEAQ (reference sequence). V lost 4 bases and J 6 bases, leaving 20 bases between the germline ends. This CDR3 has 16 amino acids.